The present entry profiles one T cell receptor beta chain with its context. Its binding antigen is unknown. Per-base quality was not reported, and no clone a single base away is much larger than it. The CDR3 has 13 amino acids, counting the end cysteine and phenylalanine. Only CDR3 DNA remains: 39 bases, in frame from the first base. Trimming at the junction amounts to 6 bases on V and 6 bases on J, and the germline ends lie 12 bases apart. The instrument given in TCRdb is Illumina HiSeq 2500. TCR beta libraries were prepared by quantitative 5'-RACE with molecular barcodes. The authors' pipeline ran thus. To identify disease-linked TCR variants, a new computational method was used, one built on a probabilistic model of VDJ rearrangement. TCRdb took the public reads, trimmed them with fastp at Q25, ran MiXCR for clone calling and kept in-frame beta chains. Every CDR3 protein is listed once, alongside the most common genes and DNA of its rows. These V and J calls originate from TCRdb's pipeline instead of the authors' own analysis. This sample is represented by roughly 240,000 distinct CDR3 sequences; roughly 32% of them were singletons. The top ten clones comprise around 4.5% of the sample.

The data originate from a study of CD8 T cells in ankylosing spondylitis (dated by TCRdb to about 2017). Broadly, across the study: To find TCR variants linked to disease, the study profiled T cell receptor beta repertoires in ankylosing spondylitis patients and healthy donors. Samples of peripheral blood were taken, and for ankylosing spondylitis patients, synovial fluid was collected as well. The whole study cohort included some 100 healthy donors and roughly 24 ankylosing spondylitis patients. Overall study results and their limits: A TCR beta motif of several highly homologous amino acid variants appeared characteristic of blood from ankylosing spondylitis patients. The disease-linked clones had a CD8+ phenotype and were found at relatively low frequencies in peripheral blood. Some motif variants had previously been reported in the synovial fluid and blood of reactive arthritis patients, which suggests shared mechanisms of disease initiation. The disease-linked clones were reported as significantly enriched in matched synovial fluid samples from ankylosing spondylitis patients.

The source of this sequence is a male donor with ankylosing spondylitis or in good health (not recorded which). The sequence joins TRBV12-3 or TRBV12-4 to TRBJ1-5; tentative D gene TRBD1, with 6 bases matching. Sequencing was performed on blood, either unsorted or a sorted T cell fraction (not recorded which). This receptor carries the CDR3 CASSLGGFQPQHF. The sequenced DNA: TGTGCCAGCAGCCTAGGGGGATTTCAGCCCCAGCATTTT.